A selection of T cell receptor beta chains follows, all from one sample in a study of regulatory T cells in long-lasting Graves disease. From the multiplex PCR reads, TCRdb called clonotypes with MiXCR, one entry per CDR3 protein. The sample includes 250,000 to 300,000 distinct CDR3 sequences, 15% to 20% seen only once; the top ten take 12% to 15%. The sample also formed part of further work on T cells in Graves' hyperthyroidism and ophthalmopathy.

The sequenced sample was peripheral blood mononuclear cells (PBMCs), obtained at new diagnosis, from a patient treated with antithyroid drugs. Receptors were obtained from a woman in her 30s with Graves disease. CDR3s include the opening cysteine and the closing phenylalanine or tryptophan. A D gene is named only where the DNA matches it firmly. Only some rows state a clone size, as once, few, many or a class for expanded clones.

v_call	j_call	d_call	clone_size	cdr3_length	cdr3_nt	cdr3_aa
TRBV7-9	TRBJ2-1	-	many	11	TGTGCCAGCAGCTTAGGACCTGAGCGGTTCTTC	CASSLGPERFF
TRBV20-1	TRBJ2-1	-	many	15	TGCAGTGCTCCAGACGACGAAACTCACTACAATGAGCAGTTCTTC	CSAPDDETHYNEQFF
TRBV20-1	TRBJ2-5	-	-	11	TGCAGTGCCCAGGGTCCCGGGACCCAGTACTTC	CSAQGPGTQYF
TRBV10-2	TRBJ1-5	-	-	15	TGCGCCAGCAGCTTGGGAAGTTACGGGCATCAGCCCCAGCATTTT	CASSLGSYGHQPQHF
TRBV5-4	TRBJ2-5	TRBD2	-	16	TGTGCCAGCAGCTTGGATGGCGGGGGGCCTCAAGAGACCCAGTACTTC	CASSLDGGGPQETQYF
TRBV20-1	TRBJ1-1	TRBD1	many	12	TGCAGTGCCGTTAGGGTTCCGGGACAGGAGCCCTTT	CSAVRVPGQEPF
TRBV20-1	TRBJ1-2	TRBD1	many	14	TGCAGTGCTGGAGGAGCGGGACAGGAGGATGGCTACACCTTC	CSAGGAGQEDGYTF
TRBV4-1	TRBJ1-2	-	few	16	TGCGCCAGCAGCCAAGATCCCGGCAGGGCTCTAGGTGGCTACACCTTC	CASSQDPGRALGGYTF
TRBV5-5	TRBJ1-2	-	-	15	TGTGCCAGCAGCTTGGACCCGAAGGGGGAGTATGGCTACACCTTC	CASSLDPKGEYGYTF
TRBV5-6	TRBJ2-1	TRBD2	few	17	TGTGCCAGCAGCCCTGGGGCTAGGACTAGCGTAGACAATGAGCAGTTCTTC	CASSPGARTSVDNEQFF
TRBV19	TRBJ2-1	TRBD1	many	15	TGTGCCAGTAGTAGCGACAGGGACCTCTACAATGAGCAGTTCTTC	CASSSDRDLYNEQFF
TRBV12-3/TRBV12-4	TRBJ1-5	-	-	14	TGTGCCAGCAGCCCCCAGGGTTTGTATCAGCCCCAGCATTTT	CASSPQGLYQPQHF
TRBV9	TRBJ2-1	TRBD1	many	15	TGTGCCAGCAGCGTAGTGGACAGGGGCCGCAATGAGCAGTTCTTC	CASSVVDRGRNEQFF
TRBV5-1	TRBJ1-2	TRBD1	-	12	TGCGCCAGCAGCCCCACAGGGGACGGCTACACCTTC	CASSPTGDGYTF
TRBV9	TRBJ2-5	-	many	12	TGTGCCAGCAGCGACGTACAAGAGACCCAGTACTTC	CASSDVQETQYF
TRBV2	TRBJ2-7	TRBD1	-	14	TGTGCCAGCAGCAGAAGGGACAGGGAGTGGGAGCAGTACTTC	CASSRRDREWEQYF
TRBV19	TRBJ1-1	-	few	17	TGTGCCAGTAGTACCTATTCTCGGGCAACCATGAACACTGAAGCTTTCTTT	CASSTYSRATMNTEAFF
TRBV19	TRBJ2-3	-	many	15	TGTGCCAGTACCTCGCAGGCAGGGTGGGCAGATACGCAGTATTTT	CASTSQAGWADTQYF
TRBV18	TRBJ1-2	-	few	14	TGTGCCAGCTCACCCCCGACGGGAGCCAGAGGCTACACCTTC	CASSPPTGARGYTF
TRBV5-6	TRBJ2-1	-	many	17	TGTGCCAGCAGCAGCTTGCTTCAGGGGAATGGTGGGAATGAGCAGTTCTTC	CASSSLLQGNGGNEQFF
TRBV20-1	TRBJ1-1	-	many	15	TGCAGTGCTAGAGTAAGGGGTGGTAGGGACACTGAAGCTTTCTTT	CSARVRGGRDTEAFF
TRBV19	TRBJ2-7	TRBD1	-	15	TGTGCCAGTAGTATAGGCGGGACAGGATCCTACGAGCAGTACTTC	CASSIGGTGSYEQYF
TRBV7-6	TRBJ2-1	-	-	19	TGTGCCAGCAGCTTAGCGCTGATCCCTGGGGGAAGCTCCTACAATGAGCAGTTCTTC	CASSLALIPGGSSYNEQFF
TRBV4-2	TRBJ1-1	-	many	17	TGTGCCAGCAGCCAAAATCTCTGGTGGCAACGGAACACTGAAGCTTTCTTT	CASSQNLWWQRNTEAFF
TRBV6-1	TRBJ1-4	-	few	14	TGTGCCAGCAGTCTAGGGGGTGGCGATGAAAAACTGTTTTTT	CASSLGGGDEKLFF
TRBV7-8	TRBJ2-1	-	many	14	TGTGCCAGCAGCAGACAGGCCTACTACAATGAGCAGTTCTTC	CASSRQAYYNEQFF
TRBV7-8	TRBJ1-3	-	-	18	TGTGCCAGCAGCTTAGAAGGTGACAGGCGAGACTCTGGAAACACCATATATTTT	CASSLEGDRRDSGNTIYF
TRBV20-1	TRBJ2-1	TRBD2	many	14	TGCAGTGCTCCCGGGACTAGCGCCTTCAATGAGCAGTTCTTC	CSAPGTSAFNEQFF
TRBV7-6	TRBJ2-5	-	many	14	TGTGCCAGCAGCTTAGGGGCAGGGTCAGAGACCCAGTACTTC	CASSLGAGSETQYF
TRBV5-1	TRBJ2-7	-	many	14	TGCGCCAGCAGCGAAGGGCCCTCCTATCGGGAGCAGTACTTC	CASSEGPSYREQYF
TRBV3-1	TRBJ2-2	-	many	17	TGTGCCAGCAGCGCGGGTGTAGGGACGGTGAACACCGGGGAGCTGTTTTTT	CASSAGVGTVNTGELFF
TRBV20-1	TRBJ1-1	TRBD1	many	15	TGCAGTGCCCCCGGACCGGAGAGGGGGCGTCCTGAAGCTTTCTTT	CSAPGPERGRPEAFF
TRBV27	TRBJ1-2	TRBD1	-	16	TGTGCCAGCAGTTCAGCAGGACAGGGACGATTAAATGGCTACACCTTC	CASSSAGQGRLNGYTF
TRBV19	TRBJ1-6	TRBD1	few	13	TGTGCCAGTACGCCGGGACAGGGCGTGCCCCTCCACTTT	CASTPGQGVPLHF
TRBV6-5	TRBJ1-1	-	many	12	TGTGCCAGCAGTTACGAGGGAAATGAAGCTTTCTTT	CASSYEGNEAFF
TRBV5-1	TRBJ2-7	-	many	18	TGCGCCAGCAGCTTAAGTCCATGGATGGCTAGCCGGTCCTACGAGCAGTACTTC	CASSLSPWMASRSYEQYF
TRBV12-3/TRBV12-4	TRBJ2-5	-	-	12	TGTGCCAGCAGTTTAGAAGGAAGGATCCAGTACTTC	CASSLEGRIQYF